Listed here are 6 T cell receptor beta chains from one sample, sequenced in a study of T cells after posttransplantation cyclophosphamide. Repertoires were generated with immunoSEQ multiplex PCR, while TCRdb's copy carries only in-frame clones and drops some. This sample carries about 39,000 clones, none of them present only once. The source material was PBMCs. Receptor source: a woman in her forties or fifties in good health and a related stem cell transplant donor.

This clone was detected many times. The rearrangement uses TRBV27 and TRBJ2-7, with TRBD2 matching over 9 bases. This CDR3 has 14 amino acids. The V segment lost 5 bases and the J segment 2 bases; nucleotides outside the gene matches: 4. The germline gives CDR1 MNHEY, CDR2 SMNVEV (reference sequence). As DNA, the CDR3 is TGTGCCAGCAGTCACGGGACTAGCACCTACGAGCAGTACTTC. Protein sequence: CASSHGTSTYEQYF.

The table lists this clone with many counts. The chain uses TRBV11-3 and TRBJ2-1, with 7 bases lining up with TRBD1. The junction had 3 bases not matched to a gene; V was cut back by 0 bases and J by 4 bases. The CDR3 loop spans 15 amino acids. Germline values: CDR1 SGHNT, CDR2 YENEEA. The CDR3 reads CASSLDPGQYNEQFF. CDR3 in DNA: TGTGCCAGCAGCTTAGACCCGGGACAGTACAATGAGCAGTTCTTC.

This clone has a count of ten or more. For the CDR3, the DNA is TGTGCCAGCAGCCCTACAGGGGGATTCAACACTGAAGCTTTCTTT. It translates to CASSPTGGFNTEAFF. This chain links TRBV7-9 with TRBJ1-1; 8 bases are shared with TRBD1. The CDR3 sequence is 15 residues long. The junction had 7 bases not matched to a gene; V was cut back by 5 bases and J by 2 bases. CDR1 and CDR2 (germline): SEHNR, FQNEAQ (reference sequence).

This clone was observed at least ten times. The rearrangement links TRBV7-8 to TRBJ2-7; TRBD1 is a possible D gene (6 bases). Trimming left V 6 bases short and J 0 bases short, with 15 bases between. Germline V gene lookup returns CDR1 SGHVS and CDR2 FQNEAQ. This CDR3 has 15 residues. The CDR3 DNA reads as TGTGCCAGCAGTGATAGGGGGTACAGCTCCTACGAGCAGTACTTC. It is translated as CASSDRGYSSYEQYF.

By sample fraction, this clone is large. The chain joins TRBV28 to TRBJ1-2, with D maybe TRBD1 (6 bases). V was shortened by 6 bases and J by 0 bases, with 17 bases between the two germline ends. CDR1 is MDHEN, CDR2 SYDVKM, per germline. The CDR3 runs 16 residues. The CDR3 nucleotides are TGTGCCAGCAGAATGGGGGCAGGTTATACTAACTATGGCTACACCTTC. Its translation is CASRMGAGYTNYGYTF.

This clone was recorded at least ten times. The chain employs TRBV7-8 and TRBJ1-4; 12 bases map to TRBD1. The CDR3 extends over 18 amino acids. The germline CDR1 and CDR2 sequences are SGHVS and FQNEAQ. After removal of 1 base from V and 4 bases from J, the junction contained 7 bases not matched to a gene. The CDR3 loop reads CASSLGGQGARVNEKLFF. In nucleotides, the CDR3 is TGTGCCAGCAGCTTAGGGGGACAGGGGGCTCGGGTTAATGAAAAACTGTTTTTT.